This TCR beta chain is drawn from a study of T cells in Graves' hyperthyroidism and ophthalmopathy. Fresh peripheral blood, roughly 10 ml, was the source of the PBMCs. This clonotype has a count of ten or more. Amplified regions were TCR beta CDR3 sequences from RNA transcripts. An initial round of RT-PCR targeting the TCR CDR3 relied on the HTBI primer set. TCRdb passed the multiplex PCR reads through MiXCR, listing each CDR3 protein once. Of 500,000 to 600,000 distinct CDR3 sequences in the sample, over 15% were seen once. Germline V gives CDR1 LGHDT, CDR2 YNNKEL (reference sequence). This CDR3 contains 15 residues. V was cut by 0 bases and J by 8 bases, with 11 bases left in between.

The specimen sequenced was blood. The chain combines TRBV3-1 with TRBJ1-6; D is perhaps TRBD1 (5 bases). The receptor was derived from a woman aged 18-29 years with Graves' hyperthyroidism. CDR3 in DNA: TGTGCCAGCAGCCAAGATGGCGGCAGGGATTCACCCCTCCACTTT. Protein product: CASSQDGGRDSPLHF.